This T cell receptor beta chain was sequenced for a study of radiation and T cells in renal cell carcinoma. The study's findings and limits: Compared with controls, irradiated tumors showed greater TCR clonality.

Germline V gene sequence: CDR1 SGHVS, CDR2 FNYEAQ. V lost 5 bases and J lost 8; bases outside the gene matches: 11. This CDR3 spans 15 amino acids. In the case of this clone: Its antigen is still unknown.

Treatment specified: 15 Gy SBRT to primary tumor, nephrectomy 4 weeks later. Some clones are missing from TCRdb's copy, which holds only in-frame ones; the method was immunoSEQ multiplex PCR. The sample lists about 18,000 clones, about 56% seen once, with approximately 12% in the top ten. Sequenced material: tumor tissue, taken from a patient whose treatment included radiotherapy and nephrectomy. V and J are TRBV7-6 and TRBJ1-3; 8 bases fit TRBD1. This clonotype was sampled from a man aged 45 to 65 with renal cell carcinoma. For the CDR3, the DNA is TGTGCCAGCAGCACACGGACAGGGTATATAGACACCATATATTTT. It is translated as CASSTRTGYIDTIYF.